This T cell receptor (beta chain) was retrieved from a study of CD8+ T cells in alopecia areata (dated 2018 in TCRdb). Regarding the research as a whole: Treated patients were enrolled in an open-label pilot trial of oral tofacitinib at 5 to 10 mg twice daily for moderate-to-severe alopecia areata. Patients stayed on tofacitinib for 6 to 18 months and then had 6 months of follow-up off drug so that delayed response and recurrence could be assessed. For the treated patients, the SALT score, which quantifies what percentage of scalp surface area is affected, served as the measure of disease severity. To study T cell clonal expansion in alopecia areata, the researchers applied high-throughput TCRbeta sequencing to both the C3H/HeJ mouse model and human patients. Human TCRbeta sequencing covered scalp tissue and sorted CD4+ and CD8+ peripheral blood T cells from patchy and totalis/universalis alopecia areata patients and healthy controls. Patients on tofacitinib were biopsied at baseline and after 4 and 24 weeks of treatment, and several of the patients also had a later scalp biopsy. Scalp clonality was compared across normal scalp (n=4), patchy alopecia areata scalp (n=8), and alopecia totalis/universalis scalp (n=8). RNA was extracted with the PAXgene miRNA kit for fixed scalp, the miRNeasy kit for PBMCs, and the RNeasy kit for mouse skin. TCRbeta CDR3 regions were amplified by immunoSEQ multiplex PCR using 35 Vbeta forward and 13 Jbeta reverse primers. The paper as a whole reports these results and caveats: Resident alphabeta T cells in normal human skin are also sequenced, complicating scalp TCR repertoire analysis, unlike mouse skin dominated by gammadelta T cells. Tofacitinib significantly decreased scalp clonality and the number of expanded CD8+ clones among the top 100 scalp clones. Because the treated cohort was small and included a single nonresponder, larger studies are needed to assess links between baseline CD8+ expansion and response. Higher clonality and more expanded CD8+ clones were observed in lesional scalp than in normal scalp, particularly in alopecia totalis/universalis, a finding suggestive of antigenic drive. During tofacitinib treatment, many expanded lesional clones stuck around in both scalp and blood, and this persistence may partly explain why relapse happens after treatment is stopped. Compared with mice, TCR sequences shared between patients were less clear, possibly partly because of HLA diversity across the patient population.

There are 13 amino acids in the CDR3, from cysteine to phenylalanine inclusive. Here the CDR3 DNA is all that survives: 39 bases in frame from base 1. In the germline V gene, CDR1 corresponds to SGHRS and CDR2 to YFSETQ. At the junction V is shortened by 2 bases and J by 7 bases; bases outside the gene matches: 1. In light of the paper, this sample's treatment or condition label describes: oral pan-JAK inhibitor, 5-10 mg twice daily. From alopecia areata patients, peripheral blood was collected along with lesional scalp punch biopsies. PBMCs were isolated by density centrifugation and stained for CD3, CD4 and CD8, after which CD4+ and CD8+ T cells were sorted on a FACSAria. On this clone: This receptor's antigen is unknown. Within one base of it there is no much larger clone, and no base qualities were kept.

The library was made by the immunoSEQ multiplex PCR assay. RNA was extracted from all samples and reverse transcribed into cDNA as template for TCR sequencing. First-strand cDNA was synthesized with SuperScript III using a 2:1 mix of oligo-dT and random hexamers. Amplification bias was assessed with a synthetic immune receptor repertoire, and residual bias was removed computationally. The study's processing was this. Raw reads were preprocessed for error removal, and CDR3 was defined according to IMGT conventions as running from the conserved cysteine to phenylalanine. Clonality was calculated as 1 minus Shannon entropy normalized by log2 of the number of productive unique TCRs. CD4 or CD8 identity of scalp clones was inferred by cross-referencing scalp TCRbeta sequences with sorted blood CD4 and CD8 repertoires. TCRdb obtained this table from immuneACCESS and retained in-frame rearrangements with V and J assigned. These tables miss some clones; where compared with another copy, unresolved V genes account for less than half of the shortfall, and the remainder is unexplained. The D gene and trimming were derived from the DNA, and the V and J assignments and clone size from that table. The table for this sample lists under 300,000 clones; 50% to 75% of them were counted only once. The ten most abundant clones make up more than 0.85% of the sample.

The receptor chain draws on TRBV5-1 and TRBJ1-4; the central 8 bases match TRBD1. The TCR originated in a human donor with alopecia areata. Source: CD4+ T cells sorted from blood, taken at week 52, from a patient treated with tofacitinib. The CDR3 corresponds to CASSFGTGEKLFF. The nucleotides read TGCGCCAGCAGCTTCGGGACAGGTGAAAAACTGTTTTTT.